This is a list of T cell receptor beta chains from one sample in a study of blood T cell repertoires in COVID-19. Sequencing was performed with immunoSEQ multiplex PCR; in TCRdb, only in-frame clones are kept and a portion is missing. Of around 95,000 clones listed, about 80% are singletons. Sequenced sample: peripheral blood. The receptors shown here come from a man aged 70 or older with active or convalescent COVID-19. Each CDR3 is given with its conserved first and last residue. D genes are given only for firm matches. Size tells how often a clone was seen (once, few, many) or the class of an expanded clone, and some rows leave it out.

clone size	V gene	D gene	J gene	CDR3 protein	CDR3 DNA
few	TRBV7-2	-	TRBJ2-2	CASSLRTVTGELFF	TGTGCCAGCAGCCTCCGGACTGTCACCGGGGAGCTGTTTTTT
-	TRBV7-9	-	TRBJ1-2	CASSSEVPGDQNGYTF	TGTGCCAGCAGCTCAGAGGTCCCAGGGGACCAGAATGGCTACACCTTC
-	TRBV28	TRBD1	TRBJ2-5	CASSPTDRGQETQYF	TGTGCCAGCAGTCCAACGGACAGGGGCCAAGAGACCCAGTACTTC
once	TRBV7-2	-	TRBJ1-1	CASSLGRGARGTEAFF	TGTGCCAGCAGCTTAGGACGCGGGGCCCGGGGGACTGAAGCTTTCTTT
-	TRBV5-5	-	TRBJ2-4	CASSLQFQGAKNIQYF	TGTGCCAGCAGCTTGCAGTTCCAGGGCGCCAAAAACATTCAGTACTTC
-	TRBV24-1	TRBD1	TRBJ2-7	CATGTGYEQYF	TGTGCCACCGGGACAGGCTACGAGCAGTACTTC
-	TRBV9	-	TRBJ1-2	CASTRGEGPDANGYTF	TGTGCCAGCACCAGGGGTGAGGGCCCAGATGCTAATGGCTACACCTTC
-	TRBV24-1	TRBD1	TRBJ1-1	CATSDSGQGAEAFF	TGTGCCACCAGTGACAGCGGACAGGGGGCTGAAGCTTTCTTT
-	TRBV7-9	TRBD2	TRBJ2-5	CASSLAHLTSGQETQYF	TGTGCCAGCAGCTTAGCGCACTTGACTAGCGGACAAGAGACCCAGTACTTC
-	TRBV25-1	-	TRBJ2-1	CASSEPGRSYNEQFF	TGTGCCAGCAGTGAACCGGGGAGATCCTACAATGAGCAGTTCTTC
-	TRBV15	TRBD1	TRBJ2-7	CATSNGQGVTYEQYF	TGTGCCACCAGCAACGGACAGGGGGTGACCTACGAGCAGTACTTC
few	TRBV6-2/TRBV6-3	-	TRBJ2-1	CASSLSAHEQFF	TGTGCCAGCAGCCTTAGCGCACATGAGCAGTTCTTC
-	TRBV13	TRBD2	TRBJ2-3	CASSFRLAGGDTQYF	TGTGCCAGCAGCTTCCGACTAGCGGGTGGGGATACGCAGTATTTT
-	TRBV9	TRBD1	TRBJ2-1	CASSGTGGYDEQFF	TGTGCCAGCAGCGGGACAGGGGGCTACGATGAGCAGTTCTTC
-	TRBV24-1	-	TRBJ2-1	CATSAPRDYNEQFF	TGTGCCACCAGTGCCCCCCGGGACTACAATGAGCAGTTCTTC
-	TRBV6-5	-	TRBJ1-5	CASRQQGLGNQPQHF	TGTGCCAGCAGACAACAGGGTCTCGGCAATCAGCCCCAGCATTTT
once	TRBV4-3	TRBD1	TRBJ2-7	CASSQERQGRYEQYF	TGCGCCAGCAGCCAAGAGAGACAGGGCCGCTACGAGCAGTACTTC
-	TRBV24-1	TRBD1	TRBJ2-1	CATSDLPGQGAGEQFF	TGTGCCACCAGTGATTTGCCAGGACAGGGGGCTGGTGAGCAGTTCTTC
-	TRBV11-3	-	TRBJ2-3	CASSRDTDTQYF	TGTGCCAGCAGCCGAGACACAGATACGCAGTATTTT
-	TRBV3-1/TRBV3-2	-	TRBJ1-1	CAISRTKGSEAFF	TGTGCCATTTCTCGGACTAAGGGCTCTGAAGCTTTCTTT
-	TRBV20-1	-	TRBJ1-6	CSASFREGKGSPLHF	TGCAGTGCTAGTTTCCGGGAGGGGAAGGGTTCACCCCTCCACTTT
once	TRBV7-6	-	TRBJ1-2	CASSSQQGTYGYTF	TGTGCCAGCAGCTCGCAACAGGGTACCTATGGCTACACCTTC
-	TRBV2	-	TRBJ1-5	CASSQQGVNQPQHF	TGTGCCAGCAGTCAACAGGGAGTTAATCAGCCCCAGCATTTT
few	TRBV30	TRBD1	TRBJ2-7	CAWSTGGVDEQYF	TGTGCCTGGAGCACAGGGGGTGTGGACGAGCAGTACTTC
few	TRBV19	-	TRBJ2-1	CATSPPRTGRNEQFF	TGTGCCACCAGCCCACCTCGAACAGGCCGGAATGAGCAGTTCTTC
-	TRBV4-3	TRBD2	TRBJ2-3	CASSHPSGLAGEGGADTQYF	TGCGCCAGCAGCCATCCCTCGGGACTAGCGGGAGAGGGGGGCGCAGATACGCAGTATTTT
-	TRBV29-1	-	TRBJ1-1	CSVDMTAMNTEAFF	TGCAGCGTTGATATGACAGCAATGAACACTGAAGCTTTCTTT
-	TRBV5-4	-	TRBJ2-2	CASSLTGFNTGELFF	TGTGCCAGCAGCCTGACAGGCTTCAACACCGGGGAGCTGTTTTTT
-	TRBV7-2	-	TRBJ2-5	CASSLVGGRETQYF	TGTGCCAGCAGCTTAGTGGGGGGTCGGGAGACCCAGTACTTC
-	TRBV27	-	TRBJ1-4	CASSTYRDGEKLFF	TGTGCCAGCAGTACCTACAGGGACGGCGAAAAACTGTTTTTT
-	TRBV19	-	TRBJ2-7	CASSIGGGSYEQYF	TGTGCCAGTAGTATAGGCGGCGGTTCCTACGAGCAGTACTTC
few	TRBV7-9	-	TRBJ1-1	CASSPPLITEAFF	TGTGCCAGCAGCCCACCACTGATCACTGAAGCTTTCTTT
-	TRBV19	TRBD1	TRBJ1-1	CASSIDWGQRNTEAFF	TGTGCCAGTAGTATAGACTGGGGACAGCGGAACACTGAAGCTTTCTTT